The rows below give T cell receptor beta chains drawn from one sample of a study of breast tumors, draining lymph nodes, adjacent tissues. From the multiplex PCR reads, TCRdb called clonotypes with MiXCR, one entry per CDR3 protein. The sample has about 19,000 distinct CDR3 sequences, roughly two fifths seen once. Material for sequencing was breast tumor tissue. Source of these receptors: a female donor with breast cancer. Some clones in this sample may be carry-over from other donors' samples. Each CDR3 is given with its conserved first and last residue. Each record gives: J gene, CDR3 length, V gene, D gene, clone size, CDR3 protein, CDR3 DNA. The D gene is left open where the match is weak. Clone size is not always given. Where it is, it says once, few, many or a class for expanded clones.

j_call: TRBJ2-7; cdr3_length: 14; v_call: TRBV5-1; d_call: .; clone_size: .; cdr3_aa: CASSAGAGLYEQYF; cdr3_nt: TGCGCCAGCAGCGCCGGGGCCGGCCTCTACGAGCAGTACTTC
j_call: TRBJ1-2; cdr3_length: 12; v_call: TRBV7-9; d_call: .; clone_size: .; cdr3_aa: CASGFGSHGYTF; cdr3_nt: TGTGCCAGCGGCTTTGGCAGCCATGGCTACACCTTC
j_call: TRBJ1-5; cdr3_length: 15; v_call: TRBV20-1; d_call: .; clone_size: .; cdr3_aa: CSAGGTTSSTDTQHF; cdr3_nt: TGCAGTGCTGGAGGGACTACCTCTAGCACAGATACGCAGCATTTT
j_call: TRBJ2-1; cdr3_length: 13; v_call: TRBV29-1; d_call: .; clone_size: .; cdr3_aa: CSAPRGAYNEQSF; cdr3_nt: TGTAGCGCCCCCAGGGGGGCCTACAATGAGCAGTCCTTC
j_call: TRBJ2-3; cdr3_length: 14; v_call: TRBV20-1; d_call: TRBD1; clone_size: many; cdr3_aa: CSARGQGAGDTQYF; cdr3_nt: TGCAGTGCTAGGGGACAGGGGGCAGGAGATACGCAGTATTTT
j_call: TRBJ2-2; cdr3_length: 15; v_call: TRBV29-1; d_call: TRBD1; clone_size: many; cdr3_aa: CSALDRGGNTGELFF; cdr3_nt: TGCAGCGCCCTCGACAGGGGTGGGAACACCGGGGAGCTGTTTTTT
j_call: TRBJ1-2; cdr3_length: 16; v_call: TRBV11-2; d_call: TRBD1; clone_size: large; cdr3_aa: CASSLDWTGDNYGYTF; cdr3_nt: TGTGCCAGCAGCTTAGATTGGACAGGGGATAACTATGGCTACACCTTC
j_call: TRBJ1-2; cdr3_length: 16; v_call: TRBV15; d_call: TRBD1; clone_size: .; cdr3_aa: CATSRGTGLSNYGYTF; cdr3_nt: TGTGCCACCAGCAGAGGGACAGGGCTTTCTAACTATGGCTACACCTTC
j_call: TRBJ2-2; cdr3_length: 14; v_call: TRBV29-1; d_call: TRBD1; clone_size: many; cdr3_aa: CSVRTGPNTGELFF; cdr3_nt: TGCAGCGTGAGGACAGGCCCGAACACCGGGGAGCTGTTTTTT
j_call: TRBJ1-3; cdr3_length: 12; v_call: TRBV30; d_call: .; clone_size: many; cdr3_aa: CARGTSGNTIYF; cdr3_nt: TGTGCCCGGGGGACAAGTGGAAACACCATATATTTT
j_call: TRBJ1-4; cdr3_length: 14; v_call: TRBV6-6; d_call: .; clone_size: many; cdr3_aa: CASRPPDGNEKLFF; cdr3_nt: TGTGCCAGCAGACCCCCGGACGGGAATGAAAAACTGTTTTTT
j_call: TRBJ2-4; cdr3_length: 17; v_call: TRBV7-2; d_call: TRBD2; clone_size: once; cdr3_aa: CASSLRGWEGRGNPQYF; cdr3_nt: TGTGCCAGCAGCTTAAGGGGCTGGGAGGGCCGCGGAAACCCTCAGTACTTC
j_call: TRBJ2-3; cdr3_length: 14; v_call: TRBV11-2; d_call: .; clone_size: many; cdr3_aa: CASSTAGPTDTQYF; cdr3_nt: TGTGCCAGCAGCACCGCGGGGCCCACAGATACGCAGTATTTT
j_call: TRBJ2-6; cdr3_length: 20; v_call: TRBV2; d_call: TRBD2; clone_size: many; cdr3_aa: CASRPWGRGGISSGANVLTF; cdr3_nt: TGTGCCAGCAGGCCCTGGGGCCGGGGGGGCATTAGCTCTGGGGCCAACGTCCTGACTTTC
j_call: TRBJ2-3; cdr3_length: 15; v_call: TRBV7-2; d_call: TRBD2; clone_size: .; cdr3_aa: CASRPSGSLTDMQYF; cdr3_nt: TGTGCCAGCCGCCCTAGCGGGAGCCTTACAGATATGCAGTATTTT
j_call: TRBJ1-4; cdr3_length: 14; v_call: TRBV7-9; d_call: .; clone_size: .; cdr3_aa: CASSPTGANEKLFF; cdr3_nt: TGTGCCAGCAGCCCCACAGGAGCTAATGAAAAACTGTTTTTT
j_call: TRBJ2-7; cdr3_length: 14; v_call: TRBV5-6; d_call: .; clone_size: .; cdr3_aa: CASRRGDPTGEQYF; cdr3_nt: TGTGCCAGCAGAAGGGGGGACCCAACGGGCGAGCAGTACTTC
j_call: TRBJ1-5; cdr3_length: 15; v_call: TRBV20-1; d_call: .; clone_size: .; cdr3_aa: CSARVVGRSHQPQHF; cdr3_nt: TGCAGTGCTAGAGTTGTCGGACGATCCCATCAGCCCCAGCATTTT
j_call: TRBJ2-5; cdr3_length: 14; v_call: TRBV6-2/TRBV6-3; d_call: TRBD2; clone_size: many; cdr3_aa: CASVPREGRETQYF; cdr3_nt: TGTGCCAGCGTCCCCCGGGAGGGCCGAGAGACCCAGTACTTC
j_call: TRBJ1-5; cdr3_length: 13; v_call: TRBV19; d_call: .; clone_size: many; cdr3_aa: CASSRDRNQPQHF; cdr3_nt: TGTGCCAGTAGTCGGGACCGCAATCAGCCCCAGCATTTT
j_call: TRBJ1-1; cdr3_length: 15; v_call: TRBV11-2; d_call: .; clone_size: many; cdr3_aa: CASSLVAAGNTEAFF; cdr3_nt: TGTGCCAGCAGCTTAGTGGCGGCCGGGAACACTGAAGCTTTCTTT
j_call: TRBJ2-7; cdr3_length: 14; v_call: TRBV20-1; d_call: TRBD2; clone_size: large; cdr3_aa: CSARTSGRSHEQYF; cdr3_nt: TGCAGTGCTAGGACTAGCGGGAGGTCCCACGAGCAGTACTTC
j_call: TRBJ2-7; cdr3_length: 13; v_call: TRBV2; d_call: TRBD2; clone_size: medium-sized; cdr3_aa: CAGTSGRDYEQYF; cdr3_nt: TGTGCCGGGACTAGCGGGAGAGACTACGAGCAGTACTTC
j_call: TRBJ2-7; cdr3_length: 16; v_call: TRBV7-9; d_call: .; clone_size: .; cdr3_aa: CASSDTGGSSPYEQYF; cdr3_nt: TGTGCCAGCAGCGACACCGGCGGAAGCTCCCCCTACGAGCAGTACTTC
j_call: TRBJ1-4; cdr3_length: 15; v_call: TRBV4-3; d_call: .; clone_size: medium-sized; cdr3_aa: CASSQVVKRAEKLFF; cdr3_nt: TGCGCCAGCAGCCAAGTAGTCAAGAGGGCTGAAAAACTGTTTTTT
j_call: TRBJ1-2; cdr3_length: 13; v_call: TRBV19; d_call: .; clone_size: .; cdr3_aa: CASTPANNYGYAF; cdr3_nt: TGTGCCAGTACTCCCGCAAATAACTATGGCTACGCCTTC
j_call: TRBJ1-2; cdr3_length: 15; v_call: TRBV27; d_call: .; clone_size: many; cdr3_aa: CASSLFQGSPYGYTF; cdr3_nt: TGTGCCAGCAGTTTATTTCAGGGATCCCCCTATGGCTACACCTTC
j_call: TRBJ2-3; cdr3_length: 16; v_call: TRBV7-3; d_call: TRBD2; clone_size: many; cdr3_aa: CASSESLAGATDTQYF; cdr3_nt: TGTGCCAGCAGCGAGTCTTTAGCGGGGGCCACAGATACGCAGTATTTT
j_call: TRBJ2-6; cdr3_length: 16; v_call: TRBV25-1; d_call: .; clone_size: .; cdr3_aa: CASSDRTRAGANVLTF; cdr3_nt: TGTGCCAGCAGTGATAGGACGCGAGCTGGGGCCAACGTCCTGACTTTC